A single sample gave rise to the 15 T cell receptor beta chains below, sequenced in a study of blood T cell repertoires in COVID-19. TCRdb keeps only in-frame clones here, not all; method: immunoSEQ multiplex PCR. The repertoire holds about 89,000 clones, roughly 90% seen once, with under 2.5% in the top ten. The sample taken for sequencing was peripheral blood. Receptors originate from a human donor with active COVID-19. The donor label of this sample is uncertain.

This clone occurred once. This chain uses TRBV4-2 with TRBJ1-4; D remains ambiguous. Trimming removed 3 bases from V and 0 bases from J, with 14 bases in between. The CDR3 covers 17 residues. Germline loops: CDR1 LGHNA, CDR2 YNFKEQ. The CDR3, as DNA: TGTGCCAGCAGCCAGGTCAGGAGGGTTACAACTAATGAAAAACTGTTTTTT. It specifies CASSQVRRVTTNEKLFF.

The chain uses TRBV11-2 and TRBJ2-3, with D possibly matching TRBD2 (7 bases). The V gene lost 3 bases and the J gene lost 6 bases, with 19 bases spanning the gap. Per germline, CDR1 SGHAT and CDR2 FQNNGV. The CDR3 spans 16 residues. The DNA for the CDR3 is TGTGCCAGCAGCTTGGATTTCGGGGGGCCAGCGGATACGCAGTATTTT. This sequence encodes CASSLDFGGPADTQYF.

On this clone: The junction departs from the called germline gene at one end, perhaps through a read error. The J gene is TRBJ2-7, the V gene TRBV2, with 10 bases lining up with TRBD2. The length of the CDR3 is 15 residues. From germline, CDR1 is SNHLY and CDR2 FYNNEI. CDR3 protein: CASRGLAEPSNEQYF. The CDR3, as DNA: TGTGCCAGCAGAGGACTAGCGGAGCCCTCCAACGAGCAGTACTTC. Variable domain in full (rest from reference TRBV2 and TRBJ2-7): EPEVTQTPSHQVTQMGQEVILRCVPISNHLYFYWYRQILGQKVEFLVSFYNNEISEKSEIFDDQFSVERPDGSNFTLKIRSTKLEDSAMYFCASRGLAEPSNEQYFGPGTRLTVT.

The gene calls are TRBV7-9 and TRBJ1-2; 7 nucleotides align to TRBD1. Germline loops: CDR1 SEHNR, CDR2 FQNEAQ (reference sequence). The trim removed 5 bases at V and 0 bases at J, leaving 12 bases unmatched. The CDR3 loop spans 17 amino acids. Here the CDR3 reads CASSNLPNRGSNYGYTF. DNA for the CDR3: TGTGCCAGCAGCAACTTACCCAACAGGGGTTCTAACTATGGCTACACCTTC.

The chain uses TRBV10-1 and TRBJ2-3, with 10 bases matching TRBD2. Germline V gives CDR1 WNHNN, CDR2 SYGVQD (reference sequence). With V trimmed by 2 bases and J by 6 bases, 11 bases remained unmatched. CDR3 length equals 17 residues. CDR3 sequence (DNA): TGCGCCAGCAGTGAGGGGGTAGCGGGGGGAAGAGTGGATACGCAGTATTTT. Protein: CASSEGVAGGRVDTQYF.

This chain joins TRBV28 and TRBJ2-5, with a weak D call TRBD2 (6 bases). V lost 6 bases and J 5 bases, leaving 16 bases between the germline ends. The germline CDR1 and CDR2 sequences are MDHEN and SYDVKM. CDR3 size: 14 residues. In nucleotides, the CDR3 is TGTGCCAGCAGGCGGGACCCACGACTGGAGACCCAGTACTTC. This gives the protein CASRRDPRLETQYF.

V usage is TRBV29-1 and J usage is TRBJ2-7; D is perhaps TRBD2 (5 bases). V shed 4 bases and J shed 2 bases, with 18 bases lying between them. This CDR3 region has 15 residues. Germline V lookup: CDR1 SQVTM, CDR2 ANQGSEA. The CDR3 reads CSVVTQPGYTYEQYF. The CDR3 DNA reads TGCAGCGTTGTAACCCAGCCGGGATACACCTACGAGCAGTACTTC.

The rearrangement links TRBV5-1 to TRBJ1-2, with a tentative D call TRBD1 (6 bases). Germline values: CDR1 SGHRS, CDR2 YFSETQ. The germline V and J ends were trimmed by 0 bases and 2 bases, with 11 bases remaining between them. CDR3 size: 15 residues. This CDR3 is CASSLGTETNYGYTF. The CDR3, as DNA: TGCGCCAGCAGCTTGGGGACAGAGACAAACTATGGCTACACCTTC. Based on the CDR3 plus reference TRBV5-1 and TRBJ1-2, the full variable domain is KAGVTQTPRYLIKTRGQQVTLSCSPISGHRSVSWYQQTPGQGLQFLFEYFSETQRNKGNFPGRFSGRQFSNSRSEMNVSTLELGDSALYLCASSLGTETNYGYTFGSGTRLTVV.

V gene TRBV10-2 combines with J gene TRBJ1-1, with 8 bases that match TRBD1. The CDR3 spans 14 residues. Losses at the gene ends were 2 bases for V and 1 base for J; bases not matched to a gene: 0. In germline, CDR1 is WSHSY, CDR2 SAAADI. The CDR3 region is CASSEGTGNTEAFF. The DNA of the CDR3 is TGCGCCAGCAGTGAGGGGACAGGGAACACTGAAGCTTTCTTT.

The J gene is TRBJ2-1, the V gene TRBV20-1; 9 nucleotides agree with TRBD2. CDR1 and CDR2 (germline): DFQATT, SNEGSKA (reference sequence). Trimming at V came to 3 bases and at J to 10 bases, leaving 10 bases not matched to a gene. The CDR3 extends over 14 amino acids. This CDR3 is CSASELGLAQEQFF. CDR3 bases: TGCAGTGCTAGTGAGTTGGGACTAGCACAGGAGCAGTTCTTC.

The chain couples TRBV5-6 to TRBJ2-7; D call uncertain. This CDR3 has 14 amino acids. Germline V gene data show CDR1 as SGHDT and CDR2 as YYEEEE. V shed 4 bases and J shed 3 bases, with 14 bases lying between them. The CDR3 spells CASSVTERRYEQYF. The DNA of the CDR3 is TGTGCCAGCAGCGTAACAGAGAGACGCTACGAGCAGTACTTC.

The chain employs TRBV19 and TRBJ2-1; TRBD1 aligns across 7 bases. The germline gives CDR1 LNHDA, CDR2 SQIVND (reference sequence). This CDR3 spans 16 amino acids. Losses at the gene ends were 5 bases for V and 5 bases for J; bases not matched to a gene: 12. The CDR3 here is CASSSHWDRANNEQFF. CDR3 DNA: TGTGCCAGTAGTTCTCATTGGGACAGAGCCAACAATGAGCAGTTCTTC.

The chain employs TRBV7-8 and TRBJ2-5; 8 bases agree with TRBD2. The V gene end was trimmed by 5 bases and the J gene end by 3 bases; junction bases not matched to a gene: 17. The CDR3 has 18 amino acids. Germline V gene lookup returns CDR1 SGHVS and CDR2 FQNEAQ. CDR3 DNA: TGTGCCAGCAGCCCCTCGAACAGCGGGGGACCCAAGAAAGAGACCCAGTACTTC. The encoded protein is CASSPSNSGGPKKETQYF.

A single count supports this clone. The CDR3 nucleotides are TGCGCCAGCAGCGAGGGTGTGAACACTGAAGCTTTCTTT. This gives the protein CASSEGVNTEAFF. This chain connects TRBV5-1 to TRBJ1-1; D gene uncertain. The CDR3 covers 13 residues. V dropped 4 bases and J dropped 0 bases, with 7 bases sitting between them. Germline CDR1 reads SGHRS; CDR2 reads YFSETQ.

This chain joins TRBV6-1 and TRBJ2-7; D is unresolved. The CDR3 extends over 16 amino acids. From germline, CDR1 is MNHNS and CDR2 SASEGT. With 5 bases removed from V and 0 bases from J, the gap between germline ends came to 17 bases. The CDR3 loop is CASSKVRILSSYEQYF. The CDR3 DNA reads TGTGCCAGCAGTAAAGTCAGGATTCTAAGCTCCTACGAGCAGTACTTC.